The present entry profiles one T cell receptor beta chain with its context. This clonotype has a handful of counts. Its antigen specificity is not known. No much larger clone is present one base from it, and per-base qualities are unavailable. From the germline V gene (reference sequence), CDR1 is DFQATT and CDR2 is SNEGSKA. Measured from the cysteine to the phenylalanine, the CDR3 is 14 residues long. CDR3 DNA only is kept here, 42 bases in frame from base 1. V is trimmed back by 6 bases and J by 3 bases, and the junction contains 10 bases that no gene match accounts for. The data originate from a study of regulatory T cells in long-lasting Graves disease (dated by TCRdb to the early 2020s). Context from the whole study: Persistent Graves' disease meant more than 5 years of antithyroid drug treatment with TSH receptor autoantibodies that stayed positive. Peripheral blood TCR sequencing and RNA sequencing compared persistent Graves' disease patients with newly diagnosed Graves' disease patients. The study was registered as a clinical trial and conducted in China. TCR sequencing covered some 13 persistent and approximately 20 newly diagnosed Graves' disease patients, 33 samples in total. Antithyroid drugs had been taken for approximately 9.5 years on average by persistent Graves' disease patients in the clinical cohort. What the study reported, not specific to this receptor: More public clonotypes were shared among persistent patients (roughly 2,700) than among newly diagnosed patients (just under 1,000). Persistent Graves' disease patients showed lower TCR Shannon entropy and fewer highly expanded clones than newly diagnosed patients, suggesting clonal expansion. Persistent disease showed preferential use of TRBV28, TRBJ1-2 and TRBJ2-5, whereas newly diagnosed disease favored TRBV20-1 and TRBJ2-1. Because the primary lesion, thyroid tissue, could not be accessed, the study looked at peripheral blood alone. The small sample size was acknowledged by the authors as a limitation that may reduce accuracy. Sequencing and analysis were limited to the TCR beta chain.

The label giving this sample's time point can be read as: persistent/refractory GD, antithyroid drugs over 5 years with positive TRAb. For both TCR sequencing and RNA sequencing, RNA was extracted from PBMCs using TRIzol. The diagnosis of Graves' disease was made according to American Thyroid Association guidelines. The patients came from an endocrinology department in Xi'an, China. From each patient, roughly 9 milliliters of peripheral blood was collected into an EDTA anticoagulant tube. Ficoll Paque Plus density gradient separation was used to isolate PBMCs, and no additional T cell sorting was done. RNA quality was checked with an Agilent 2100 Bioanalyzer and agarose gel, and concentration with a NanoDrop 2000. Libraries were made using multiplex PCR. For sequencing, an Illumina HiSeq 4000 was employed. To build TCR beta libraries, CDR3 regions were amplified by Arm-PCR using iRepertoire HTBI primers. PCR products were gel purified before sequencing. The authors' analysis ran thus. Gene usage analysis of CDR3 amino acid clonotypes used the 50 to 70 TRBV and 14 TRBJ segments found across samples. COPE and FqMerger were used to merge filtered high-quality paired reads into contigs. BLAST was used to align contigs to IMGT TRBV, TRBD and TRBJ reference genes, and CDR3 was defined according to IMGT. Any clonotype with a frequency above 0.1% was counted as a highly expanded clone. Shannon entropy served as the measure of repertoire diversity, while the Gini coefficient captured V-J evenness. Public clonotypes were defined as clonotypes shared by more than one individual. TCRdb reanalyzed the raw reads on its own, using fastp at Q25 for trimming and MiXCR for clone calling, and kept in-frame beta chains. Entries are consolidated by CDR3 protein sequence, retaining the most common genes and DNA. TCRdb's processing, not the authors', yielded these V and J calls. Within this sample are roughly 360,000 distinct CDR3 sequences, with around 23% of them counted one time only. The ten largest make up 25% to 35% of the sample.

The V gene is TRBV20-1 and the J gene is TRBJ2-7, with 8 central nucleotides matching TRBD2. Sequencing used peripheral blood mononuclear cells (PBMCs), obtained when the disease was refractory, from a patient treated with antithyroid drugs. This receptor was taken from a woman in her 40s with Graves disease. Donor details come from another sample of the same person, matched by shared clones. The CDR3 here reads CSAGEKRESYEQYF. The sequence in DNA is TGCAGTGCAGGAGAAAAGCGGGAGAGCTACGAGCAGTACTTC.